The clone carrying this T cell receptor (beta chain) was counted between two and nine times. Antigen: not known. The authors prepared the TCRbeta library with unique molecular identifiers. MiXCR was run by TCRdb on the PCR reads, yielding one entry per CDR3 protein. This sample carries about 250,000 distinct CDR3 sequences, about 24% of them seen once, and the ten largest clones take 4% to 5.5%. The sample comes from a study of T-cell reconstitution after alpha-beta-depleted transplantation in children. Whole-study findings and limits: Approximately two months post-transplant, alpha-beta T cells reportedly originated from several hundred expanded graft clones. From newly produced T cells came most of the T-cell counts and diversity one year after transplant.

The ends were cut back, 2 bases at V and 4 bases at J, with 8 bases in the middle. Germline CDR1 reads MDHEN; CDR2 reads SYDVKM. The CDR3 contains 13 residues. The starting material was PBMCs, mostly from graft donor cells, obtained 360 days after TCRalphabeta/CD19-depleted stem cell transplant. The V call is TRBV28, the J call TRBJ1-2; no definite D call. This receptor was taken from a female patient aged 2 to 10 who had a stem cell transplant for congenital amegakaryocytic thrombocytopenia, so the T cells may come from the graft donor. The CDR3 is CASSLRRLYGYTF. CDR3 DNA: TGTGCCAGCAGTTTAAGACGGCTCTATGGCTACACCTTC.